A single sample gave rise to the 9 T cell receptor beta chains below, sequenced in a study of cytomegalovirus exposure and HLA in healthy donors. The PCR made use of 60 Vbeta and 13 Jbeta primers. Data came from immunoSEQ multiplex PCR; TCRdb stores just in-frame clones and leaves some out. The sample is made up of approximately 120,000 clones, and the top ten hold over 2% of it. The specimen was PBMCs. These receptors were taken from a man aged 40-49 years in good health and CMV-seronegative.

The gene calls are TRBV19 and TRBJ2-4; 7 positions match TRBD1. CDR1 and CDR2 from the germline V gene are LNHDA and SQIVND (reference sequence). The CDR3 extends over 14 amino acids. J gave up 6 bases and V 0 bases, and 2 bases lay outside the gene matches. The CDR3 region has the DNA TGTGCCAGTAGTATAGACAGGGGGACAAACATTCAGTACTTC. It translates to CASSIDRGTNIQYF.

V gene TRBV25-1 combines with J gene TRBJ2-7, with D maybe TRBD2 (7 bases). CDR1 is MGHDK and CDR2 is SYGVNS in the germline V gene. V was trimmed by 4 bases and J by 4 bases, leaving 14 bases between them. The CDR3 length is 14 residues. The CDR3 spells CASSGTGGLYEQYF. The CDR3 bases are TGTGCCAGCAGTGGAACGGGGGGCCTTTACGAGCAGTACTTC.

The chain combines TRBV5-1 with TRBJ2-3, with 11 bases aligning to TRBD2. The CDR3 consists of 16 residues. Germline V gene data show CDR1 as SGHRS and CDR2 as YFSETQ. J was trimmed by 4 bases and V by 3 bases; bases with no gene match: 7. The CDR3 protein is CASSYGTSGGADTQYF. As DNA, the CDR3 is TGCGCCAGCAGCTACGGGACTAGCGGAGGGGCAGATACGCAGTATTTT.

The gene calls are TRBV27 and TRBJ2-7; 11 bases map to TRBD1. With V trimmed by 5 bases and J by 2 bases, 2 bases remained unmatched. The CDR3 totals 14 residues. Germline values: CDR1 MNHEY, CDR2 SMNVEV (reference sequence). CDR3 nucleotide sequence: TGTGCCAGCAGTAGGGGACAGGGGGCCTACGAGCAGTACTTC. This sequence encodes CASSRGQGAYEQYF.

The chain recombines TRBV28 with TRBJ2-1; TRBD2 agrees at 7 bases. Trimming removed 5 bases from V and 7 bases from J; junction bases left unmatched: 5. The CDR3 length is 13 residues. In germline, CDR1 is MDHEN, CDR2 SYDVKM. DNA of the CDR3: TGTGCCAGCAGTAGGCGGGAGCTTAATGAGCAGTTCTTC. Its translation is CASSRRELNEQFF. The complete variable domain, with remaining parts taken from reference TRBV28 and TRBJ2-1, reads DVKVTQSSRYLVKRTGEKVFLECVQDMDHENMFWYRQDPGLGLRLIYFSYDVKMKEKGDIPEGYSVSREKKERFSLILESASTNQTSMYLCASSRRELNEQFFGPGTRLTVL.

V usage is TRBV6-5 and J usage is TRBJ2-7, with TRBD1 matching over 10 bases. The CDR3 is 16 amino acids. Trimming removed 0 bases from V and 3 bases from J; junction bases left unmatched: 5. Per germline, CDR1 MNHEY and CDR2 SVGAGI. The CDR3 region is CASSYSGTGVVYEQYF. In DNA form, the CDR3 reads TGTGCCAGCAGTTACTCAGGGACAGGGGTTGTCTACGAGCAGTACTTC.

This sequence joins TRBV11-2 and TRBJ2-3; 11 bases line up with TRBD2. Germline CDR1 SGHAT, CDR2 FQNNGV. V dropped 5 bases and J dropped 9; count of bases not matched to a gene: 19. The CDR3 consists of 18 residues. In DNA, the CDR3 is TGTGCCAGCAGCCCAACAAACCTAGCGGGGGGCACATCTGAGACGCAGTATTTT. This encodes CASSPTNLAGGTSETQYF.

The chain links TRBV19 to TRBJ2-7, with 9 bases fitting TRBD1. V lost 2 bases and J lost 2; bases outside the gene matches: 10. Germline-derived CDR1 and CDR2 are LNHDA and SQIVND (reference sequence). The CDR3 has 17 amino acids. In DNA form, the CDR3 reads TGTGCCAGTAGTATACGCAGCGGACAGGGGATACCCTACGAGCAGTACTTC. This translates into CASSIRSGQGIPYEQYF.

This chain connects TRBV5-6 to TRBJ2-3; no definite D call. Trimming stripped 1 base from V and 3 bases from J, with 15 bases between. Germline-derived CDR1 and CDR2 are SGHDT and YYEEEE. The length of the CDR3 is 16 residues. The CDR3 DNA is TGTGCCAGCAGCTTGATTGGAGTCGGTCAGACAGATACGCAGTATTTT. Protein product: CASSLIGVGQTDTQYF.